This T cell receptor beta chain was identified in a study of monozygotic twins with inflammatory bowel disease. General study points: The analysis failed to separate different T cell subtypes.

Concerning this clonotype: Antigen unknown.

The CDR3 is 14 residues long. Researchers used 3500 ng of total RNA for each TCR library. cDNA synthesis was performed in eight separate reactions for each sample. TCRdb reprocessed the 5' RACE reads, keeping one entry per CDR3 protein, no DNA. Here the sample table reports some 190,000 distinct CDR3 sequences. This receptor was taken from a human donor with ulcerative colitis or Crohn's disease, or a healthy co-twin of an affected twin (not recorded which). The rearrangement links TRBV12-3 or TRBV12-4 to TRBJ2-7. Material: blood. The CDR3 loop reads CASSLPGASYEQYF.